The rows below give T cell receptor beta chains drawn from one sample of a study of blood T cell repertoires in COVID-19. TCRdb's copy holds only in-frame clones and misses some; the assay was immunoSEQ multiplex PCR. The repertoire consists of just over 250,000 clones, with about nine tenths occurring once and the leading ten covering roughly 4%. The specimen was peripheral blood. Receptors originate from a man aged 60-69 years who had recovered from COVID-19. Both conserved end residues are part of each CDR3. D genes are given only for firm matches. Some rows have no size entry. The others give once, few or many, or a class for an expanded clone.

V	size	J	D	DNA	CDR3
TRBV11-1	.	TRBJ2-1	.	TGTGCCAGCAGCTCGGAGAGGTACAATGAGCAGTTCTTC	CASSSERYNEQFF
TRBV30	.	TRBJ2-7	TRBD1	TGTGCCTGCTCAGGGACAGGGAGCTACGAGCAGTACTTC	CACSGTGSYEQYF
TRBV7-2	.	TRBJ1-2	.	TGTGCCAGCAGCTTAAGCGAGGGCTACTATGGCTACACCTTC	CASSLSEGYYGYTF
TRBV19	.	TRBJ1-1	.	TGTGCCAGTAGTACCTTGACAGGAACTGAAGCTTTCTTT	CASSTLTGTEAFF
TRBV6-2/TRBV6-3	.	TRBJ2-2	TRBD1	TGTGCCAGCAGTTACGCAGACAGGGGGCGCGGACGTACCGGGGAGCTGTTTTTT	CASSYADRGRGRTGELFF
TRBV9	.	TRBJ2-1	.	TGTGCCAGCAGCGTAGATGTAGCGAGGAATGAGCAGTTCTTC	CASSVDVARNEQFF
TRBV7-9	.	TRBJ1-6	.	TGTGCCAGCAGTCCCGGGGGGGCAGGAGATAATTCACCCCTCCACTTT	CASSPGGAGDNSPLHF
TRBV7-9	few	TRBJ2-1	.	TGTGCCAGCAGCTTATTTCGGGGGGAGCAGTTCTTC	CASSLFRGEQFF
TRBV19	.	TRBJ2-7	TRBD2	TGTGCCAGTAGTACAGGACTAGCGGGGAGCTACGAGCAGTACTTC	CASSTGLAGSYEQYF
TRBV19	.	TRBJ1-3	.	TGTGCCAGTAGTATGGACAACTCTGGAAACACCATATATTTT	CASSMDNSGNTIYF
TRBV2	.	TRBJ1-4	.	TGTGCCAGCAGGTTGGCTGCAACTAATGAAAAACTGTTTTTT	CASRLAATNEKLFF
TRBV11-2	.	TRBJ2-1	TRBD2	TGTGCCAGCAGCCCGATAGCGGGGGGATACAATGAGCAGTTCTTC	CASSPIAGGYNEQFF
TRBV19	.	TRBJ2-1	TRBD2	TGTGCCAGTAGTTTTTTAGCGGGGGGGAGTGGCAATGAGCAGTTCTTC	CASSFLAGGSGNEQFF